This record concerns one T cell receptor beta chain sequence. Its antigen remains unknown. Researchers ran the PCR with 60 Vbeta and 13 Jbeta primers. Measured with immunoSEQ multiplex PCR; TCRdb has only the in-frame clones, and not every one. The sample lists roughly 100,000 clones; roughly two thirds were seen once. Donors consisted of healthy bone marrow donors. Sampled while nominally healthy, donors likely had unrecorded immune exposures. These data are taken from a study of cytomegalovirus exposure and HLA in healthy donors. CDR3 size: 13 residues. Germline loops: CDR1 SGHRS, CDR2 YFSETQ. Between the trimmed V and J ends, which lost 5 bases and 2 bases, there was a span of 10 bases. Study conclusions and caveats: Later work associated roughly 15,000 TCR beta sequences with HLA alleles at 0.05 false discovery rate.

The sequence was obtained from a man aged 25 to 40 in good health and CMV-seronegative. What was sequenced was PBMCs. This chain links TRBV5-1 with TRBJ2-5, with D possibly being TRBD2 (6 bases). The CDR3 coding sequence is TGCGCCAGCAGGAGCGGGCCACAAGAGACCCAGTACTTC. It yields the protein CASRSGPQETQYF.